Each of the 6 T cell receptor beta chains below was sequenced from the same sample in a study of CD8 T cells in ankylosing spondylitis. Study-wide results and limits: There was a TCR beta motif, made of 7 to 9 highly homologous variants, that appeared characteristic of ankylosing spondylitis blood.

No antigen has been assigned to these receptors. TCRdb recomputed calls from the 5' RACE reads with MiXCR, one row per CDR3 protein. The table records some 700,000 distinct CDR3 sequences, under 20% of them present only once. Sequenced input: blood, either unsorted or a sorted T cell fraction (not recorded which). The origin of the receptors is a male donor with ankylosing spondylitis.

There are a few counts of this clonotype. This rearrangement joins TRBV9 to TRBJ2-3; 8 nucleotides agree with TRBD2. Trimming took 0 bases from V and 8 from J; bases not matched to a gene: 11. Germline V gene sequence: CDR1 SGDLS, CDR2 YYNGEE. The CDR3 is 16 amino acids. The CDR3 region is CASSVVSGVPLGTQYF. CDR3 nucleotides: TGTGCCAGCAGCGTAGTTAGCGGGGTGCCCTTGGGTACGCAGTATTTT.

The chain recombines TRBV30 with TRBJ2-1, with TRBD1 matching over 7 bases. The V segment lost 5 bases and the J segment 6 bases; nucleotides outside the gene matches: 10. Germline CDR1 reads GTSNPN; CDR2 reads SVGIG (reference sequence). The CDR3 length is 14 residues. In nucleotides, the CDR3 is TGTGCCTGGGATTATGGGACAGATCCCAATGAGCAGTTCTTC. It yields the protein CAWDYGTDPNEQFF. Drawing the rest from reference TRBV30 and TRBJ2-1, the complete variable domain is SQTIHQWPATLVQPVGSPLSLECTVEGTSNPNLYWYRQAAGRGLQLLFYSVGIGQISSEVPQNLSASRPQDRQFILSSKKLLLSDSGFYLCAWDYGTDPNEQFFGPGTRLTVL.

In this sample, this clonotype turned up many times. CDR3 in DNA: TGCGCCAGCAGCCAAGATCTGGGTACGATGGGCAATCAGCCCCAGCATTTT. Translated: CASSQDLGTMGNQPQHF. V and J are TRBV4-1 and TRBJ1-5; the D is unclear. V shed 0 bases and J shed 2 bases, with 14 bases lying between them. The germline V gene has CDR1 MGHRA and CDR2 YSYEKL. This CDR3 is 17 amino acids long.

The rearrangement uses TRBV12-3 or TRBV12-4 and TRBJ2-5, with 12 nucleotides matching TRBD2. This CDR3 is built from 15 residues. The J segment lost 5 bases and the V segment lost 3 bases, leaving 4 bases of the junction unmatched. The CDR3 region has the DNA TGTGCCAGCAGTTTGTTGCTAGCGGGGGGGGAGACCCAGTACTTC. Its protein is CASSLLLAGGETQYF.

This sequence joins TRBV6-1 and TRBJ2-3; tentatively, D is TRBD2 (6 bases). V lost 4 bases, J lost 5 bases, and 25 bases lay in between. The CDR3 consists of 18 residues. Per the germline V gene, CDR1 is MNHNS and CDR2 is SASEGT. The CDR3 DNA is TGTGCCAGCAGTGTCAATGAGGGACTGTCAAGGATTAGAGATACGCAGTATTTT. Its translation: CASSVNEGLSRIRDTQYF.

CDR3 nucleotides: TGTGCCAGCAGCTTGGTCTCATGGGGGACAGATACGCAGTATTTT. It codes for CASSLVSWGTDTQYF. The genes are TRBV5-6 and TRBJ2-3; D may be TRBD1 or TRBD2 (5 bases each). This CDR3 has 15 residues. The ends were cut back, 0 bases at V and 3 bases at J, with 11 bases in the middle. Germline CDR1 is SGHDT and CDR2 is YYEEEE.